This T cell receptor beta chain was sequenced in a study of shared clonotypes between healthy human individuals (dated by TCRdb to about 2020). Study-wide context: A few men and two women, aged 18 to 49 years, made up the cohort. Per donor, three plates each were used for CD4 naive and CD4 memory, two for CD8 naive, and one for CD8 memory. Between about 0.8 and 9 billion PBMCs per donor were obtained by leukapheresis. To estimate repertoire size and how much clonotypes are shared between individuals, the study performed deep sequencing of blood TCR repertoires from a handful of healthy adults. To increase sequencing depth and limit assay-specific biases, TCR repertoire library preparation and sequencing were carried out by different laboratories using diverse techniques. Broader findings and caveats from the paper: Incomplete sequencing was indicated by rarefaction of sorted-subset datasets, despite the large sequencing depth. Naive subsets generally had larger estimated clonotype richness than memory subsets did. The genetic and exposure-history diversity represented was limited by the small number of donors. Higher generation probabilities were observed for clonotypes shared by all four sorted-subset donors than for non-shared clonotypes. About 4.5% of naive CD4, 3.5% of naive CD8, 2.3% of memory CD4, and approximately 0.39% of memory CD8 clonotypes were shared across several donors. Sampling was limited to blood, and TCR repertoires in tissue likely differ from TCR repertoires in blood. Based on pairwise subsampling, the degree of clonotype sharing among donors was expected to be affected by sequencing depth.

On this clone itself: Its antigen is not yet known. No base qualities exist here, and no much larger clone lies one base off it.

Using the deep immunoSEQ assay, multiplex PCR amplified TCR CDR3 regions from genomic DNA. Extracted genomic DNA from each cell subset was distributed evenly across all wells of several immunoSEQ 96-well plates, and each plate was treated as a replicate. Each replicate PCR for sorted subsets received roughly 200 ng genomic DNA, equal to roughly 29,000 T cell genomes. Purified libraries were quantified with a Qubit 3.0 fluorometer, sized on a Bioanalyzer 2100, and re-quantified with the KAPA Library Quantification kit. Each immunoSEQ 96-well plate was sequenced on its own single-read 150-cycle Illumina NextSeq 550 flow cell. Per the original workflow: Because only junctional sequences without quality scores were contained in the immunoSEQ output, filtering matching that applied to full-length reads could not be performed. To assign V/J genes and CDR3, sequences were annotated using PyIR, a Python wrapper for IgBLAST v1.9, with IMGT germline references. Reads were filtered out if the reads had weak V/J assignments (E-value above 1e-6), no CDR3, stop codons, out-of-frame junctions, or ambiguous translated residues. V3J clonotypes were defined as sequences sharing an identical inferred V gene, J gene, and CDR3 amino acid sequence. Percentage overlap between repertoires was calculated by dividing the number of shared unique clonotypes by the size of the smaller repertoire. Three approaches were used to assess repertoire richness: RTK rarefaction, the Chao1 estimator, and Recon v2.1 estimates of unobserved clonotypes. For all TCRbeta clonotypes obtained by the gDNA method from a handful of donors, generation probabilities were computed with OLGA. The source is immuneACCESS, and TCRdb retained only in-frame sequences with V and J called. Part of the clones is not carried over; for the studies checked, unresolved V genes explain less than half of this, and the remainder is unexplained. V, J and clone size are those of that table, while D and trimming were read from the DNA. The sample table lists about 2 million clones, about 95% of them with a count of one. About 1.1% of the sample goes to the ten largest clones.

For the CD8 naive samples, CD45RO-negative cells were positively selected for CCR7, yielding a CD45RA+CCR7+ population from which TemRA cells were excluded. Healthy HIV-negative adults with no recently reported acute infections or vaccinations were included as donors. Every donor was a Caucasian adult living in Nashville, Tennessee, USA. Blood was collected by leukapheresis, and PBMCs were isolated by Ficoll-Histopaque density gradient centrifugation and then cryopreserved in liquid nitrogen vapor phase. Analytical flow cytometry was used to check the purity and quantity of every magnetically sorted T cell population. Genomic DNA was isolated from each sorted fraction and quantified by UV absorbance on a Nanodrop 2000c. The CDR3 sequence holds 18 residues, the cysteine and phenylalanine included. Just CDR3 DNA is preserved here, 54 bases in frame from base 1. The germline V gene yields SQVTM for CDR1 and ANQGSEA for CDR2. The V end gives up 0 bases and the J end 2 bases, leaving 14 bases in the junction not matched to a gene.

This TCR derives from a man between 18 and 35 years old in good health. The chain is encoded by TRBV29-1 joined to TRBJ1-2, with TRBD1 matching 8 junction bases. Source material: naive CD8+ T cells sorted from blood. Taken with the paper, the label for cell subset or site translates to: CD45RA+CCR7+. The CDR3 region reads CSVEEWTGRGANNYGYTF. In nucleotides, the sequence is TGCAGCGTTGAAGAGTGGACAGGGAGAGGGGCGAACAACTATGGCTACACCTTC.